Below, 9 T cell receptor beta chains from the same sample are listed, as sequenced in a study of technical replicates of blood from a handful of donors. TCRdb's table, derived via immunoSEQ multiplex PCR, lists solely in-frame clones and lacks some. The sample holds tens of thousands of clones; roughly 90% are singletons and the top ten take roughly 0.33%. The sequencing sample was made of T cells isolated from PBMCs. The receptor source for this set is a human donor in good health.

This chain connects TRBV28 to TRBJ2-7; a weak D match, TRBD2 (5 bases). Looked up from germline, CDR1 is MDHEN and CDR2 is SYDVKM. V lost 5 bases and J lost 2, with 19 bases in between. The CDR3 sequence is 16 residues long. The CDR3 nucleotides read TGTGCCAGCAGTCCTACAGCCGGGAACAGCCCCTACGAGCAGTACTTC. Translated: CASSPTAGNSPYEQYF.

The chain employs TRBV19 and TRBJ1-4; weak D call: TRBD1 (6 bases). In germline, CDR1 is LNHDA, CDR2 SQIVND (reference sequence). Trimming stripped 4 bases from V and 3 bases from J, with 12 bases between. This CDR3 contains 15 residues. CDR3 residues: CASSTSTGSNEKLFF. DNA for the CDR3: TGTGCCAGTAGTACCTCGACAGGCTCTAATGAAAAACTGTTTTTT.

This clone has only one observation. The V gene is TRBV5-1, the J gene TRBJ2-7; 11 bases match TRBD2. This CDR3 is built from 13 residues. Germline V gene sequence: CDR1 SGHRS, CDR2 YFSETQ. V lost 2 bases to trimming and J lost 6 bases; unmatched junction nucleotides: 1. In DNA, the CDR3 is TGCGCCAGCAGCTTCGGGACTAGCGGCGAGCAGTACTTC. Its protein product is CASSFGTSGEQYF.

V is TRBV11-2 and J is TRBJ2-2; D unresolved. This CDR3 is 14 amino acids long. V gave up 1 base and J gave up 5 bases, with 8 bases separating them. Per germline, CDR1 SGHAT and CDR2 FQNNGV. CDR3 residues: CASSLVGPTGELFF. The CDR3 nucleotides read TGTGCCAGCAGCTTAGTTGGGCCGACCGGGGAGCTGTTTTTT.

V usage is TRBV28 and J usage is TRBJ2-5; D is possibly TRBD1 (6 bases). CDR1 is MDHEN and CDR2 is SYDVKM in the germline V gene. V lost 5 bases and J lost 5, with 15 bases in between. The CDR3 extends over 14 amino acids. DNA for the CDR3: TGTGCCAGCAGTCCGCAACAGGGTATGGAGACCCAGTACTTC. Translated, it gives CASSPQQGMETQYF. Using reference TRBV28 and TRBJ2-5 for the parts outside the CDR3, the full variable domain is DVKVTQSSRYLVKRTGEKVFLECVQDMDHENMFWYRQDPGLGLRLIYFSYDVKMKEKGDIPEGYSVSREKKERFSLILESASTNQTSMYLCASSPQQGMETQYFGPGTRLLVL.

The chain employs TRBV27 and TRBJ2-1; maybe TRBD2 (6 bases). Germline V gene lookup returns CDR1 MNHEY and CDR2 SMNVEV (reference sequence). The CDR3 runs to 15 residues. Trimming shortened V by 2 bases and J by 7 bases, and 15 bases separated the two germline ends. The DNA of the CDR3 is TGTGCCAGCAGTTTAGGGCAGGGAGGTTGGAATGAGCAGTTCTTC. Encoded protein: CASSLGQGGWNEQFF.

For the CDR3, the DNA is TGTGCCAGCAGTATACAGGTCAATGAGCAGTTCTTC. Its translation: CASSIQVNEQFF. This chain connects TRBV2 to TRBJ2-1; a possible D gene is TRBD1 (5 bases). In germline, CDR1 is SNHLY, CDR2 FYNNEI. The CDR3 consists of 12 residues. V was shortened by 5 bases and J by 6 bases, with 8 bases between the two germline ends.

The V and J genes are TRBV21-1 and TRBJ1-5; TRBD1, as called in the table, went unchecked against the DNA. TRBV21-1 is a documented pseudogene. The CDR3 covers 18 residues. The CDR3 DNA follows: TGTGCCAGCATCCCGGGACAGGGTGAACTGGAGGTTAATCAGCCCCAGCATTTT. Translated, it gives CASIPGQGELEVNQPQHF.

The CDR3 nucleotides read TGTGCCAGCAGTTACTCGATCGGGACTACAGACAATGAGCAGTTCTTC. Amino acids: CASSYSIGTTDNEQFF. V gene TRBV6-5 combines with J gene TRBJ2-1; 7 bases match TRBD2. The V and J ends lost 0 bases and 5 bases, in that order; junction bases with no gene match: 7. The CDR3 extends over 16 amino acids. Looked up from germline, CDR1 is MNHEY and CDR2 is SVGAGI.